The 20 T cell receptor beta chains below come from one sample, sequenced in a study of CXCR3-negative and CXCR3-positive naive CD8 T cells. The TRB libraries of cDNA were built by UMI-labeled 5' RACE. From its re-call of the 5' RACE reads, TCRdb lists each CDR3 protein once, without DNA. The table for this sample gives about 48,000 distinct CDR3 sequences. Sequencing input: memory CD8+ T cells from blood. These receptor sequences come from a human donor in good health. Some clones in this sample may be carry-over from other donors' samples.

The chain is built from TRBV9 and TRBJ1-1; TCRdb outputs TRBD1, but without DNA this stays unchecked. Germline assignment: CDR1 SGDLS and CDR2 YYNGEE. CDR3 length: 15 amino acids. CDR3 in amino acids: CASSALQGMNTEAFF.

CDR3 sequence reads: CASSERGPPNTEAFF. The V gene is TRBV2, the J gene TRBJ1-1; TCRdb gives TRBD1 as the D gene, but with no DNA this cannot be confirmed. The CDR3 has 15 amino acids. Looked up from germline, CDR1 is SNHLY and CDR2 is FYNNEI.

The CDR3 spells CASSLQGANERLFF. This chain uses TRBV7-9 with TRBJ1-4; TCRdb's D gene call, TRBD1, goes unchecked for lack of DNA. Looked up from germline, CDR1 is SEHNR and CDR2 is FQNEAQ (reference sequence). This CDR3 spans 14 amino acids.

This CDR3 is CSVDRERYNEQFF. J is TRBJ2-1 and V is TRBV29-1; without DNA, the TCRdb call of TRBD1 cannot be checked. The CDR3 is made up of 13 amino acids. Per germline, CDR1 SQVTM and CDR2 ANQGSEA.

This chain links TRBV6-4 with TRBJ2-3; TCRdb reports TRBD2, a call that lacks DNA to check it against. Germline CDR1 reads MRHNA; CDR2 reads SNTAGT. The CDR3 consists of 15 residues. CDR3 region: CASSDAGSPADTQYF.

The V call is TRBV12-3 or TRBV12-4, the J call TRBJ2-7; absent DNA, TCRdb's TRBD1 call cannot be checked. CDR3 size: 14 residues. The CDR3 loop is CASSFGGTGYEQYF.

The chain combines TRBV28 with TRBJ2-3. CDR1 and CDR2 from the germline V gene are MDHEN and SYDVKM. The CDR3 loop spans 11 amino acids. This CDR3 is CASGIGDTQYF.

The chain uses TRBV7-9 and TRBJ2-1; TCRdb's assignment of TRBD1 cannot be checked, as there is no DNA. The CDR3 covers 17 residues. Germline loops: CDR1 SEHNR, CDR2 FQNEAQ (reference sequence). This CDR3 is CASSPGTGGARDNEQFF.

This CDR3 reads CASSSGQGNEQYF. V is TRBV5-6 and J is TRBJ2-7; TCRdb reports TRBD1, a call that lacks DNA to check it against. The CDR3 consists of 13 residues. Germline loops: CDR1 SGHDT, CDR2 YYEEEE.

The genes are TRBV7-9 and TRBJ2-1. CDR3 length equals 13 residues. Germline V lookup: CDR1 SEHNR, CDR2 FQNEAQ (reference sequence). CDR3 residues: CASSLESDNEQFF.

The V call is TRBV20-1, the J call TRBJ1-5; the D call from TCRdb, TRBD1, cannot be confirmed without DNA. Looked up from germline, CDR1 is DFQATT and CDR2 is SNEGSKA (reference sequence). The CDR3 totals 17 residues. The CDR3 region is CSAREEREAYSNQPQHF.

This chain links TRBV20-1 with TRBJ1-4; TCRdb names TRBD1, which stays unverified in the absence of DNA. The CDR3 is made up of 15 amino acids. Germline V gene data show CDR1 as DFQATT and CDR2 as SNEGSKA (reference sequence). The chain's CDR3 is CSASARRSTNEKLFF.

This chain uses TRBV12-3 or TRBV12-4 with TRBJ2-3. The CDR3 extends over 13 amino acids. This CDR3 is CASSFGSPDTQYF.

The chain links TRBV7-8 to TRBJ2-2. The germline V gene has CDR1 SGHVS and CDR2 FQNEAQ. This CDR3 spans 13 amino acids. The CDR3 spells CASSLTLTGELFF. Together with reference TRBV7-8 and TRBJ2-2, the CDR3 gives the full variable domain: GAGVSQSPRYKVAKRGQDVALRCDPISGHVSLFWYQQALGQGPEFLTYFQNEAQLDKSGLPSDRFFAERPEGSVSTLKIQRTQQEDSAVYLCASSLTLTGELFFGEGSRLTVL.

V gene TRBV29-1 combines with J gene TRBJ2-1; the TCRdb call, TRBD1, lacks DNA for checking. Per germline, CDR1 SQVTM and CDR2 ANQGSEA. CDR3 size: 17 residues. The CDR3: CSVEGSLGEEPSNEQFF.

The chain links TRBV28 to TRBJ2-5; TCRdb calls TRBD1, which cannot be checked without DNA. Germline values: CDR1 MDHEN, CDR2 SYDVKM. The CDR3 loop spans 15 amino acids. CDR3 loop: CASSPTRGWRETQYF.

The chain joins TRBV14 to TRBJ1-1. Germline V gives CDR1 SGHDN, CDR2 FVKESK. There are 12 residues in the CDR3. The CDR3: CASSWLNTEAFF.

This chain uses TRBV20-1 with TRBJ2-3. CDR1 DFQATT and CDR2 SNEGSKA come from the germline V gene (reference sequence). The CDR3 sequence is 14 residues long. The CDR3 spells CSARVTPNTDTQYF.

The CDR3 sequence is CASSQGLVGNEQFF. This sequence joins TRBV7-2 and TRBJ2-1; the TCRdb call, TRBD2, lacks DNA for checking. Germline V CDR1 and CDR2: SGHTA, FQGNSA. The CDR3 extends over 14 amino acids.

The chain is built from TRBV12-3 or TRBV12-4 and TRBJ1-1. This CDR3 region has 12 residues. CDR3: CASSLGGNIRLF.